This T cell receptor beta chain was documented in a study of T cell changes during pregnancy in multiple sclerosis. The CDR3 has 15 residues. The germline gives CDR1 SEHNR, CDR2 FQNEAQ (reference sequence). V shed 5 bases, J shed 4 bases, and the junction held 9 bases outside the gene matches. Assay used: immunoSEQ multiplex PCR; TCRdb lists only in-frame clones, some missing. The repertoire holds tens of thousands of clones, with about 92% as singletons. The material sequenced was CD4+ T cells from peripheral blood mononuclear cells, taken after pregnancy. The sequence derives from a female donor in good health, enrolled as a control in a pregnancy study. This chain links TRBV7-9 with TRBJ1-1; 8 bases are shared with TRBD1. The CDR3 loop reads CASSPIRQGSTEAFF. The CDR3 region has the DNA TGTGCCAGCAGCCCCATACGACAGGGGAGCACTGAAGCTTTCTTT.